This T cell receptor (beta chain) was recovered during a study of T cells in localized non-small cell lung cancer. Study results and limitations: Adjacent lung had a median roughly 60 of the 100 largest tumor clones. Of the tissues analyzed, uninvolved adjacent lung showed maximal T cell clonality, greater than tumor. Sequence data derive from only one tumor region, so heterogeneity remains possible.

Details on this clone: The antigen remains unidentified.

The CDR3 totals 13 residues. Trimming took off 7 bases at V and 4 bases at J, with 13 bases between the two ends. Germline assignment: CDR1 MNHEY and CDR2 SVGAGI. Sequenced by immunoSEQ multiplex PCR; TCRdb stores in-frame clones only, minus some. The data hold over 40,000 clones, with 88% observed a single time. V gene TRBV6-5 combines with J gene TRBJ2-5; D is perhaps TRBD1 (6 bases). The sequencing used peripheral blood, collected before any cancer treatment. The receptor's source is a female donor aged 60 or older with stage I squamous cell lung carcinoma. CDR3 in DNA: TGTGCCAGCAACAGGGTTGGAGGAGAGACCCAGTACTTC. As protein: CASNRVGGETQYF.